The entry below gives a single T cell receptor beta chain sequence along with its context. The CDR3 totals 15 residues. CDR1 is PRHDT, CDR2 FYEKMQ, per germline (reference sequence). With V trimmed by 3 bases and J by 10 bases, 11 bases remained unmatched. The RNA, roughly 0.45 to 1 ug, was put through reverse transcription using random hexamers. TCR beta CDR3 was amplified by immunoSEQ multiplex PCR. This amplification extended across 54 Vbeta and 13 Jbeta segments. TCRdb independently ran MiXCR on the immunoSEQ multiplex PCR reads; one entry per CDR3 protein. The table lists around 79,000 distinct CDR3 sequences, about 95% of them singletons. This record comes from a study of CD8 T cells in Susac syndrome. The authors carried out high-throughput sequencing of TCR beta. They applied it to CD8+ and CD4+ T cells obtained from blood. The patients who served as multiple sclerosis controls were treatment-naive and had stable or active relapsing-remitting disease that fulfilled the revised McDonald criteria.

This clonotype originated in a human donor with multiple sclerosis. V gene TRBV13 combines with J gene TRBJ2-1; 8 positions agree with TRBD2. The specimen was CD8+ T cells from PBMCs. The CDR3 region has the DNA TGTGCCAGCAGCTTCCTTGACGGGGGGGCCAAGGAGCAGTTCTTC. Protein sequence: CASSFLDGGAKEQFF.